A single T cell receptor beta chain is shown here with its context. These data belong to a study of preoperative IRX-2 immunotherapy in early breast cancer. The treatment here: preoperative locoregional IRX-2 cytokine immunotherapy. This phase Ib study tested locoregional IRX-2 cytokine immunotherapy given before surgery. TCRdb's table, derived via immunoSEQ multiplex PCR, lists solely in-frame clones and lacks some. The profile shows approximately 24,000 clones, around nine tenths of them singletons. Per germline, CDR1 ENHRY and CDR2 SYGVKD. The CDR3 sequence is 14 residues long. Trimming took 3 bases from V and 4 from J, leaving 10 bases between them.

The clonotype originates from a human donor with breast cancer. Material: tumor tissue, obtained after IRX-2 immunotherapy. The V and J genes are TRBV10-3 and TRBJ1-5; maybe TRBD1 (5 bases). The CDR3 loop reads CAISDRQGNQPQHF. The CDR3 nucleotides read TGTGCCATCAGTGATCGGCAGGGTAATCAGCCCCAGCATTTT.